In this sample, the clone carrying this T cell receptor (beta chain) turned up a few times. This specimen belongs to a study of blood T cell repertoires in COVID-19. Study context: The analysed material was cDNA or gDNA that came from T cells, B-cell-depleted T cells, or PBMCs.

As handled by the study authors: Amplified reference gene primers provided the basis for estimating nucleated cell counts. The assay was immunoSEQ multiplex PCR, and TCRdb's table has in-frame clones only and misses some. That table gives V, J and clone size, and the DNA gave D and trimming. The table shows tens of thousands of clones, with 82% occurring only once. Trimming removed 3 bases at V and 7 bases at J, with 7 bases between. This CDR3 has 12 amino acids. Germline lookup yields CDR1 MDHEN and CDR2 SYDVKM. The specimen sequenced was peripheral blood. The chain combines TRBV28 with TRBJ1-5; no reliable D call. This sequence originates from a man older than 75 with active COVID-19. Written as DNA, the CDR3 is TGTGCCAGCAGTTTTTTTATGCAGCCCCAGCATTTT. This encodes CASSFFMQPQHF. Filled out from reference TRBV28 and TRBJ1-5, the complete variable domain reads DVKVTQSSRYLVKRTGEKVFLECVQDMDHENMFWYRQDPGLGLRLIYFSYDVKMKEKGDIPEGYSVSREKKERFSLILESASTNQTSMYLCASSFFMQPQHFGDGTRLSIL.